Described below is a single T cell receptor (beta chain) sequence and its context. This sample is part of a study of shared clonotypes between healthy human individuals. Generated by immunoSEQ multiplex PCR, the TCRdb table keeps only in-frame clones and is missing some. The table shows over a million clones, with more than 65% occurring only once. In germline, CDR1 is SEHNR, CDR2 FQNEAQ (reference sequence). V was trimmed by 5 bases and J by 1 base, leaving 11 bases between them. This CDR3 is built from 14 residues. Sequencing was done on a sample of memory CD4+ T cells sorted from blood. Subset specified: CD45RA-negative fraction. The chain has TRBV7-9 and TRBJ2-5; D ambiguous. This receptor was taken from a man younger than 35 in good health. This CDR3 is CASSPTAAQETQYF. Here the CDR3 DNA reads TGTGCCAGCAGCCCGACCGCGGCCCAAGAGACCCAGTACTTC.